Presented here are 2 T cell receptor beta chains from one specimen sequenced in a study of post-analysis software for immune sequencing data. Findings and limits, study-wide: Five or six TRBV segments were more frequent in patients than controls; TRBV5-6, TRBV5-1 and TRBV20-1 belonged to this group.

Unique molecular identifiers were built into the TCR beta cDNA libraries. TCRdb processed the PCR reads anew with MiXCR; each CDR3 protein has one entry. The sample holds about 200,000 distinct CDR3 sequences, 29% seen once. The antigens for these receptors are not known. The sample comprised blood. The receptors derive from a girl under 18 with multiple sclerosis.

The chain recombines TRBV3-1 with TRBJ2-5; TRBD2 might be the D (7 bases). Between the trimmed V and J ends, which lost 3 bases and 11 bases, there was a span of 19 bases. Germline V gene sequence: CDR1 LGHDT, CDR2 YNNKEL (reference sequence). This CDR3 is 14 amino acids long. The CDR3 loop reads CASSHWRGLNEQYF. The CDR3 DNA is TGTGCCAGCAGCCACTGGCGGGGGCTGAATGAGCAGTACTTC.

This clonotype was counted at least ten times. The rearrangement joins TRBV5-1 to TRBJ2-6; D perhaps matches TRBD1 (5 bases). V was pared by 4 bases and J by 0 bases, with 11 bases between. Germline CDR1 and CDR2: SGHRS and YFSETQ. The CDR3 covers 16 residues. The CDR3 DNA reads TGCGCCAGCAGCCAAAGGGGAAGCTCTGGGGCCAACGTCCTGACTTTC. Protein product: CASSQRGSSGANVLTF.